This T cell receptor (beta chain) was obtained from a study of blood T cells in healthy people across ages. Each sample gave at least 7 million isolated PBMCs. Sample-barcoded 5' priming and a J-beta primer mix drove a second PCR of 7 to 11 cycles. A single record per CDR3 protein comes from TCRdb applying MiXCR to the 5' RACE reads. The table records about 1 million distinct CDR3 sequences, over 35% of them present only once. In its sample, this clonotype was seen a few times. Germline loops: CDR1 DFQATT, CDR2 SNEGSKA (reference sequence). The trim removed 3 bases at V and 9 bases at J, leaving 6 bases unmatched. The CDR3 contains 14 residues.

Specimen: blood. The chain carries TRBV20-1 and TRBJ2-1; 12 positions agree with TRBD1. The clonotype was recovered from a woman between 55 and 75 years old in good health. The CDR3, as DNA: TGCAGTGCTAGCTCCGGGACAGGGGGCTTTGAGCAGTTCTTC. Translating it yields CSASSGTGGFEQFF.